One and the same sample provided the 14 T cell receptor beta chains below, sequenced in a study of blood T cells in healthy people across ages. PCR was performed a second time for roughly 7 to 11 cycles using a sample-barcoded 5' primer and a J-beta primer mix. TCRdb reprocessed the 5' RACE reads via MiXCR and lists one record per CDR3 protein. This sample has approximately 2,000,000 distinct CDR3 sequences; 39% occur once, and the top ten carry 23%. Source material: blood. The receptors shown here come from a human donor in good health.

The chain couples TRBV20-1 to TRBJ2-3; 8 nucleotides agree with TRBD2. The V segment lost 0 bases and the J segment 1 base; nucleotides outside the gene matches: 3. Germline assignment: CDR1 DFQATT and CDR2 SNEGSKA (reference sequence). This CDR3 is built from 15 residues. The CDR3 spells CSARERGLGTDTQYF. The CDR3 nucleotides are TGCAGTGCTAGAGAAAGGGGACTAGGCACAGATACGCAGTATTTT.

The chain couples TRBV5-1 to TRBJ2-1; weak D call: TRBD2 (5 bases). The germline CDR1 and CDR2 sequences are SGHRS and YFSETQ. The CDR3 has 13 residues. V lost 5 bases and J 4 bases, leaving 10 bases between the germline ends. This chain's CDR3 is CASRAGDYNEQFF. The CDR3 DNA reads TGCGCCAGCAGGGCGGGTGATTACAATGAGCAGTTCTTC.

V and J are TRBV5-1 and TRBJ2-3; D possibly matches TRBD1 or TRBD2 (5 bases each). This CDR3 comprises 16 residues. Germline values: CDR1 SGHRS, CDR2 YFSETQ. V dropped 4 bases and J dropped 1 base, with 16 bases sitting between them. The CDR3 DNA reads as TGCGCCAGCAGCCTCTTGGCGGGCAGGGGCACAGATACGCAGTATTTT. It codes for CASSLLAGRGTDTQYF.

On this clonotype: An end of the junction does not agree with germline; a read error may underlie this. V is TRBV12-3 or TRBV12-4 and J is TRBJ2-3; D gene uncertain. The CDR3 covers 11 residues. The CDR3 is CARGITDAQYF. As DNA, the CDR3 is TGTGCCAGAGGAATAACAGATGCGCAGTATTTC.

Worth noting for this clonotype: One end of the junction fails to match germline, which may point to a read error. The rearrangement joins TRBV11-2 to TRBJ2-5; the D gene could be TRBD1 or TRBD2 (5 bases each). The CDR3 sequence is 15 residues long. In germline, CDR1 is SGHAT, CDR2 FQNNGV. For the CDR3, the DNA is TGTGCCAGCAGCTTAGTTGGGGGAAAAGAAGAGGCCCAGTACTTC. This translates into CASSLVGGKEEAQYF.

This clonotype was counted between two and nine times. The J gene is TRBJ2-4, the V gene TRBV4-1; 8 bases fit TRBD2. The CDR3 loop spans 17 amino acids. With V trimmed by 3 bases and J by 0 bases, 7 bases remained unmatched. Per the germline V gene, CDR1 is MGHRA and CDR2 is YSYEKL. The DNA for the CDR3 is TGCGCCAGCAGCCACCCGGTAGCGGGGAAAGCCAAAAACATTCAGTACTTC. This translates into CASSHPVAGKAKNIQYF.

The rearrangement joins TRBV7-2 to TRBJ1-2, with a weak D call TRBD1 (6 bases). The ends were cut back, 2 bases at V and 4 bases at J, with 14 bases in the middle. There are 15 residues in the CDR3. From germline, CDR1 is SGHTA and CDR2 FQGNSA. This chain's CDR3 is CASSLWVQGTYGYTF. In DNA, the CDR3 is TGTGCCAGCAGCTTATGGGTACAGGGAACCTATGGCTACACCTTC.

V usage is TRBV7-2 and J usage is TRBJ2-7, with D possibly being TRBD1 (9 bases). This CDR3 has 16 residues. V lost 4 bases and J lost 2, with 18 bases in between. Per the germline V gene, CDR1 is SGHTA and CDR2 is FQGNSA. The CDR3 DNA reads TGTGCCAGCAGCTCACGGGGGGGACAGGGAGCCTACGAGCAGTACTTC. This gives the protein CASSSRGGQGAYEQYF.

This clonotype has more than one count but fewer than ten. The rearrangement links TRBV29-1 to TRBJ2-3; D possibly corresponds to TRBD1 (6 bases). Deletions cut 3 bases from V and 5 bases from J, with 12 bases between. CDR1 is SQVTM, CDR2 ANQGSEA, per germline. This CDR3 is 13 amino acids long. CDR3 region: CSVEGTGRDTQYF. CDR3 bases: TGCAGCGTTGAGGGTACAGGGAGAGATACGCAGTATTTT.

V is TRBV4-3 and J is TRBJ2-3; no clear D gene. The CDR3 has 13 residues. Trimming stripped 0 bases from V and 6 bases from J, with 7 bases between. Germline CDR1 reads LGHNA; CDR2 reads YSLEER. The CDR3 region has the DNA TGCGCCAGCAGCCAAGAGACCGGCGATACGCAGTATTTT. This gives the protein CASSQETGDTQYF.

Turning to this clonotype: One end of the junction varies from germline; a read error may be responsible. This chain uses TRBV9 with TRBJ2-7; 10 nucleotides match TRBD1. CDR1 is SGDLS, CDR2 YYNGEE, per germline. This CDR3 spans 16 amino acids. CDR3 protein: CASSVATGQGNNEQYF. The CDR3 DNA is TGTGCCAGTAGCGTAGCTACGGGACAGGGGAACAATGAGCAGTACTTC.

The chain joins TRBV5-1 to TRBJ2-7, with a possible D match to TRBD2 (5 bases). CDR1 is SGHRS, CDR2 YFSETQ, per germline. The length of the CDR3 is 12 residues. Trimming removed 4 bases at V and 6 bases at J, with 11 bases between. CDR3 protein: CASSPDWGEQYF. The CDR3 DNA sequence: TGCGCCAGCAGCCCGGACTGGGGCGAGCAGTACTTC.

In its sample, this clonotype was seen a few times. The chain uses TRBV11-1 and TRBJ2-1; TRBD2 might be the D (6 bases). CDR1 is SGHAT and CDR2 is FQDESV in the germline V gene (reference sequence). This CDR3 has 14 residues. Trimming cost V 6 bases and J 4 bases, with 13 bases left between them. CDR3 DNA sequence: TGTGCCAGCAGAGAGGTGGGGGGTTACAATGAGCAGTTCTTC. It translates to CASREVGGYNEQFF.

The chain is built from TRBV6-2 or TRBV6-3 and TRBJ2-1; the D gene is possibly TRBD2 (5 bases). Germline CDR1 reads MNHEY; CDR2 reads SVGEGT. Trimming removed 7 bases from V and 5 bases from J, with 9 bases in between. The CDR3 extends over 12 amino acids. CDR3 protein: CASNGVDNEQFF. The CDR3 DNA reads TGTGCCAGCAACGGGGTGGACAATGAGCAGTTCTTC.